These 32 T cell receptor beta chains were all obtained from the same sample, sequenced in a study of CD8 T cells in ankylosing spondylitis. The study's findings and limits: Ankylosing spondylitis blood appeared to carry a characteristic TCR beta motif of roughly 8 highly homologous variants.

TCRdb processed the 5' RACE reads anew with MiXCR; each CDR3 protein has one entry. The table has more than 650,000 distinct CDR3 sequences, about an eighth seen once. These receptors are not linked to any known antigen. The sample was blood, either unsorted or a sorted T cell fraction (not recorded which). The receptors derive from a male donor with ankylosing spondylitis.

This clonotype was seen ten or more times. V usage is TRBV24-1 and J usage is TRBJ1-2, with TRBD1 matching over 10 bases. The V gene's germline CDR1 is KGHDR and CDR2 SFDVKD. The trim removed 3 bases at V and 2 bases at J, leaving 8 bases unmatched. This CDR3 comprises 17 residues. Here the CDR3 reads CATSDIGQGGANYGYTF. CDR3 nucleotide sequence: TGTGCCACCAGTGATATCGGACAGGGGGGAGCGAACTATGGCTACACCTTC.

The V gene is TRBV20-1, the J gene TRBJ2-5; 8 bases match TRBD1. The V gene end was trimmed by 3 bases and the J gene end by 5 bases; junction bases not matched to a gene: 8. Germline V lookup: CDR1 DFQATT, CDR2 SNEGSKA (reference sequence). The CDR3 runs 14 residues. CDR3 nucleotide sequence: TGCAGTGCTAGTAGGACAGGGTACCTCGAGACCCAGTACTTC. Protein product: CSASRTGYLETQYF.

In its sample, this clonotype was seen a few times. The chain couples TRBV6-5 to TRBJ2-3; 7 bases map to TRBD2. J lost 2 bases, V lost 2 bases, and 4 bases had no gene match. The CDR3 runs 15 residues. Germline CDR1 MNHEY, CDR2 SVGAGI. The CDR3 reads CASSYAAGDTDTQYF. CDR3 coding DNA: TGTGCCAGCAGTTACGCTGCGGGGGACACAGATACGCAGTATTTT.

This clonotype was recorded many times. This CDR3 reads CSVGTGGNKQYF. The CDR3 DNA is TGCAGCGTTGGGACAGGGGGCAACAAGCAGTACTTC. V gene TRBV29-1 combines with J gene TRBJ2-7; 11 bases line up with TRBD1. The junction had 4 bases not matched to a gene; V was cut back by 4 bases and J by 8 bases. From germline, CDR1 is SQVTM and CDR2 ANQGSEA. The CDR3 runs 12 residues.

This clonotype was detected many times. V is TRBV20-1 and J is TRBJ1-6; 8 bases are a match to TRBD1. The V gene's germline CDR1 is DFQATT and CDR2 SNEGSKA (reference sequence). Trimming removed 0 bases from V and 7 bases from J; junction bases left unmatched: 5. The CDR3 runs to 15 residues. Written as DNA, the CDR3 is TGCAGTGCTAGAGATGGACAGGGTGAGAATTCACCCCTCCACTTT. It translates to CSARDGQGENSPLHF.

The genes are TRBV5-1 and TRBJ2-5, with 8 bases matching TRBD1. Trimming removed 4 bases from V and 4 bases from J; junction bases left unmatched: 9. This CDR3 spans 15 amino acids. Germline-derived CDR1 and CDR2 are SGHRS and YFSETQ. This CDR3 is CASSVRDRMGETQYF. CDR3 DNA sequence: TGCGCCAGCAGCGTCCGGGACAGGATGGGAGAGACCCAGTACTTC.

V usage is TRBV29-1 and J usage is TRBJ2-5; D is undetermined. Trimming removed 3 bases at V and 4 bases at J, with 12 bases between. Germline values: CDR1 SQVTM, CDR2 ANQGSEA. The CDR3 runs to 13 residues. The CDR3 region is CSVEYVVGETQYF. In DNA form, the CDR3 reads TGCAGCGTTGAGTATGTTGTGGGAGAGACCCAGTACTTC.

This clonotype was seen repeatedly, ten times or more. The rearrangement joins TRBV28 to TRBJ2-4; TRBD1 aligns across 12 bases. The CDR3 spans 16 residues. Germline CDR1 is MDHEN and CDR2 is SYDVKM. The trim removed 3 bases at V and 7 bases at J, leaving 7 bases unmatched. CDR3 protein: CASSFPGQGAWNIQYF. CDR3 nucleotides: TGTGCCAGCAGTTTTCCGGGACAGGGGGCGTGGAACATTCAGTACTTC. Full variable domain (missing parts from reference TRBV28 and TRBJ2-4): DVKVTQSSRYLVKRTGEKVFLECVQDMDHENMFWYRQDPGLGLRLIYFSYDVKMKEKGDIPEGYSVSREKKERFSLILESASTNQTSMYLCASSFPGQGAWNIQYFGAGTRLSVL.

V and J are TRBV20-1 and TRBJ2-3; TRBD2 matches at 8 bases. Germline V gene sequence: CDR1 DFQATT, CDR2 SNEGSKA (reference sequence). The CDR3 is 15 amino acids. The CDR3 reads CSQTLAEISTDTQYF. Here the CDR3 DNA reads TGCAGCCAAACACTAGCGGAGATATCCACAGATACGCAGTATTTT.

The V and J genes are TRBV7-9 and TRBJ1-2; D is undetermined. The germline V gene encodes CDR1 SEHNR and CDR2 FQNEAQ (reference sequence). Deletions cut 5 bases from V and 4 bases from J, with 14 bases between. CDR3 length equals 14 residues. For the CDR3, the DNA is TGTGCCAGCAGCACGCCGGGCGGCCTCTATGGCTACACCTTC. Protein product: CASSTPGGLYGYTF.

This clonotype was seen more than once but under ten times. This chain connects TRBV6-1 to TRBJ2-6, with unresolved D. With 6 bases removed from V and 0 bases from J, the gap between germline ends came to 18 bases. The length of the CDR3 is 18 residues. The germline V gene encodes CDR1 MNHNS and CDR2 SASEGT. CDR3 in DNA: TGTGCCAGCAGCCTCCGAGAGGCTTCCCTCTCTGGGGCCAACGTCCTGACTTTC. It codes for CASSLREASLSGANVLTF.

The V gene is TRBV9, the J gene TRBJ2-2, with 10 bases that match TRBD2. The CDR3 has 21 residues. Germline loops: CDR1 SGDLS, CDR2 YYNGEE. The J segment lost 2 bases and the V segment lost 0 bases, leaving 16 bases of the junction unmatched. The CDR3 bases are TGTGCCAGCAGCGTAGGGCCAGGGGGCGGAGGACTAGCGGATAACACCGGGGAGCTGTTTTTT. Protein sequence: CASSVGPGGGGLADNTGELFF. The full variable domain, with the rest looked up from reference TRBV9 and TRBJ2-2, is DSGVTQTPKHLITATGQRVTLRCSPRSGDLSVYWYQQSLDQGLQFLIQYYNGEERAKGNILERFSAQQFPDLHSELNLSSLELGDSALYFCASSVGPGGGGLADNTGELFFGEGSRLTVL.

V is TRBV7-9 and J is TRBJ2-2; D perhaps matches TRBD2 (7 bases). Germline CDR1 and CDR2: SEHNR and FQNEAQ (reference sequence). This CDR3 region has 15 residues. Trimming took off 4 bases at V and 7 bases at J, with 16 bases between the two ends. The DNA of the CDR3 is TGTGCCAGCAGCTCCCCGGCGGGGGCCGACGGGGAGCTGTTTTTT. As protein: CASSSPAGADGELFF.

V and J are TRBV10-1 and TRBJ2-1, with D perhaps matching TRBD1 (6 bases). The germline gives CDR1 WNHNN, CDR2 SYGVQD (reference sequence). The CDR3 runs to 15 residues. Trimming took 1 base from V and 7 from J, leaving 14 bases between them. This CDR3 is CASSEWSGAGNEQFF. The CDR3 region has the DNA TGCGCCAGCAGTGAGTGGTCAGGGGCTGGGAATGAGCAGTTCTTC.

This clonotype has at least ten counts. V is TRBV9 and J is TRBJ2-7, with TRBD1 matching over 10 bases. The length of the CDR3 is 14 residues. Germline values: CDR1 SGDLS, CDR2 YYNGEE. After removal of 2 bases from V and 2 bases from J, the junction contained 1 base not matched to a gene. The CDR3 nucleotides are TGTGCCAGCAGCGTCGGACAGGGGGCCTACGAGCAGTACTTC. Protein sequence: CASSVGQGAYEQYF.

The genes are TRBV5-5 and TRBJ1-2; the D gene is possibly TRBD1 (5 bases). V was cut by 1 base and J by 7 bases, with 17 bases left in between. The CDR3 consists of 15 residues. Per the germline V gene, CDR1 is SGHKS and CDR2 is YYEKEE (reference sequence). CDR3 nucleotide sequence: TGTGCCAGCAGCTTGTCAGGACACCTAGAAGGTGGCTACACCTTC. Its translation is CASSLSGHLEGGYTF.

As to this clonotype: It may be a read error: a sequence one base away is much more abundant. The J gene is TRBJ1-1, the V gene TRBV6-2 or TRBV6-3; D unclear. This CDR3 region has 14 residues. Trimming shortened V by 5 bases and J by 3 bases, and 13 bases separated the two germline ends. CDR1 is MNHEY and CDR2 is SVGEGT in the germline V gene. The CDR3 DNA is TGTGCCAGCAGTGAGACGATATGGCACACTGAAGCTTTCTTT. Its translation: CASSETIWHTEAFF.

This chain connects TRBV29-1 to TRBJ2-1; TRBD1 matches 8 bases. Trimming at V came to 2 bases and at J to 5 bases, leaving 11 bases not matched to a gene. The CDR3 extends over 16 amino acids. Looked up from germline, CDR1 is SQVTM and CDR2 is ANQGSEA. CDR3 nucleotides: TGCAGCGTTGAAAGATGGGTCGGACAGGGCAACAATGAGCAGTTCTTC. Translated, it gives CSVERWVGQGNNEQFF.

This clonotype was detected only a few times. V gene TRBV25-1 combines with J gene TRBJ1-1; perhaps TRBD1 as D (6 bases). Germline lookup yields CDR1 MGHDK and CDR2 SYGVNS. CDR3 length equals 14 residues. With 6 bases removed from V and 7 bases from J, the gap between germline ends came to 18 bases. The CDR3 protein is CASRSRAGALEAFF. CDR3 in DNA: TGTGCCAGCAGATCGCGGGCAGGGGCCCTTGAAGCTTTCTTT.

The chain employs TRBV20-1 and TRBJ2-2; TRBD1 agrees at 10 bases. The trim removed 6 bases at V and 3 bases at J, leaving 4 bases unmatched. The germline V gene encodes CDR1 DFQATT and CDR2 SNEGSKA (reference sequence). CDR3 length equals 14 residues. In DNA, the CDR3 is TGCAGTGCAACGACAGGGGGCGACACCGGGGAGCTGTTTTTT. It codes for CSATTGGDTGELFF.

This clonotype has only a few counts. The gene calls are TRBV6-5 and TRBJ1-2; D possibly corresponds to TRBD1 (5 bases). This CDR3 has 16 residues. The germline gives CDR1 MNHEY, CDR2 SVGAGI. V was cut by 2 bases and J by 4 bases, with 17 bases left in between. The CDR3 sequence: CASSYPAMGGTYGYTF. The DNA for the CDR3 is TGTGCCAGCAGTTACCCCGCAATGGGGGGAACCTATGGCTACACCTTC.

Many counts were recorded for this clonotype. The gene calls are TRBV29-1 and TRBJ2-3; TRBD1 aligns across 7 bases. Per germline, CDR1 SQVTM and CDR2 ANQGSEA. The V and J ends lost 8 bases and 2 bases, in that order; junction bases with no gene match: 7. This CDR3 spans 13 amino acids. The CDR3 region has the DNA TGCAGCCATTCGCAGGGGGACACAGATACGCAGTATTTT. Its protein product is CSHSQGDTDTQYF.

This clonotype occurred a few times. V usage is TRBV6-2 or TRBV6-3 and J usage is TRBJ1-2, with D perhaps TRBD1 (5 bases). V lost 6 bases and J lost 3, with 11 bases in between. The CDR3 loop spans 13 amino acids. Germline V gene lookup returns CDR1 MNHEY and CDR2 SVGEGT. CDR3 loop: CASREGYYYGYTF. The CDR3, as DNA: TGTGCCAGCAGGGAGGGGTACTACTATGGCTACACCTTC.

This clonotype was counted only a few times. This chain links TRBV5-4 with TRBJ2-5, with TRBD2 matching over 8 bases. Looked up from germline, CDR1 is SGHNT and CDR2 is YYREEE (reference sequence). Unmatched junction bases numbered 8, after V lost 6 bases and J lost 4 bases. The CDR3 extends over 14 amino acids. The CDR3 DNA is TGTGCCAGCATGGCGGGGGGCGCGCGAGAGACCCAGTACTTC. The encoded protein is CASMAGGARETQYF.

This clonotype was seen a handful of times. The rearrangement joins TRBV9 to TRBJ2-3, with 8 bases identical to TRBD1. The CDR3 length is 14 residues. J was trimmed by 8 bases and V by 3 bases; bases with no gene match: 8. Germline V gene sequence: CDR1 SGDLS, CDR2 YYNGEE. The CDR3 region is CASSAGGASGTQYF. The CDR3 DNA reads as TGTGCCAGCAGCGCAGGGGGCGCGTCTGGTACGCAGTATTTT.

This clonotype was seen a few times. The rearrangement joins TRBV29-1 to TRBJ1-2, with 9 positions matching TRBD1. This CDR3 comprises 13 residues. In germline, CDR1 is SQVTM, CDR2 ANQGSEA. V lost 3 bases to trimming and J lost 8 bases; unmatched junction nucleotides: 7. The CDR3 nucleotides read TGCAGCGTTGACCTACAGGGGGCGAGGGGCTACACCTTC. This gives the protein CSVDLQGARGYTF.

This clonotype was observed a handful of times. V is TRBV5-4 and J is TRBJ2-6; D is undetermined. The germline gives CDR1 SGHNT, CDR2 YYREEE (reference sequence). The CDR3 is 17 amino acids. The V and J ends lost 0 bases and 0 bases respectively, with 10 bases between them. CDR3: CASSLGTSSSGANVLTF. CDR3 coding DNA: TGTGCCAGCAGCTTGGGAACTTCCAGCTCTGGGGCCAACGTCCTGACTTTC.

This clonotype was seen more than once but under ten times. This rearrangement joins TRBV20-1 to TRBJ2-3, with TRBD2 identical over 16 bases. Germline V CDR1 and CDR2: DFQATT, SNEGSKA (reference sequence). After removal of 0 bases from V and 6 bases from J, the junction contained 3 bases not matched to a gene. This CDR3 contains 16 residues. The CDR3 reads CSARDPGLAGGDTQYF. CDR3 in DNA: TGCAGTGCTAGAGATCCGGGACTAGCGGGGGGGGATACGCAGTATTTT.

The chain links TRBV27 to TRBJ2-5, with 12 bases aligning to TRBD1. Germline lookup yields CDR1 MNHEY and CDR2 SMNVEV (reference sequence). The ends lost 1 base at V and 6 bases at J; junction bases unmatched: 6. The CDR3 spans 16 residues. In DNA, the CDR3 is TGTGCCAGCAGTTTATTAGGGGACAGGGGGCAGAAGACCCAGTACTTC. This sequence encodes CASSLLGDRGQKTQYF.

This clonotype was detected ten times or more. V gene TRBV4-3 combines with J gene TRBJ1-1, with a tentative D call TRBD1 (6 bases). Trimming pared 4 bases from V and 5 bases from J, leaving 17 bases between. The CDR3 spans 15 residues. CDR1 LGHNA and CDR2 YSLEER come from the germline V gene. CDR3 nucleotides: TGCGCCAGCAGCCCTCTCTGGGGGGCTTGGACTGAAGCTTTCTTT. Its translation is CASSPLWGAWTEAFF.

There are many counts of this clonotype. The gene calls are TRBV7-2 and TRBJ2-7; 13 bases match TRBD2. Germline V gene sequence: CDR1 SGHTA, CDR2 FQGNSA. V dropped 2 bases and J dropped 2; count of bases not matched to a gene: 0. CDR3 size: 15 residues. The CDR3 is CASSLTSGGAYEQYF. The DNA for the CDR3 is TGTGCCAGCAGCTTAACTAGCGGGGGGGCCTACGAGCAGTACTTC.

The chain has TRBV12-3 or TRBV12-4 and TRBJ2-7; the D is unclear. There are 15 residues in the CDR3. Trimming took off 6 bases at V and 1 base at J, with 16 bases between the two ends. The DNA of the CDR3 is TGTGCCAGCAGCCCTGTGTCGGCGGCATCCTACGAGCAGTACTTC. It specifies CASSPVSAASYEQYF.